The rows below give T cell receptor beta chains drawn from one sample of a study of shared clonotypes between healthy human individuals. Libraries were prepared by immunoSEQ multiplex PCR; TCRdb keeps only in-frame clonotypes and omits some of them. The sample contains around 2,100,000 clones, around 96% of which appear only once. The sample was naive CD8+ T cells sorted from blood. These TCRs come from a man younger than 35 in good health. The CDR3 runs from the conserved cysteine through the conserved F or W. Each record gives: V gene, clone size, J gene, D gene, CDR3 protein, CDR3 DNA. D genes are given only for firm matches. Size tells how often a clone was seen (once, few, many) or the class of an expanded clone, and some rows leave it out.

V gene: TRBV19
clone size: .
J gene: TRBJ2-7
D gene: .
CDR3 protein: CASPHFHEQYF
CDR3 DNA: TGTGCCAGCCCCCATTTCCACGAGCAGTACTTC

V gene: TRBV7-6
clone size: .
J gene: TRBJ2-7
D gene: TRBD2
CDR3 protein: CASSPRLAGAFLDEQYF
CDR3 DNA: TGTGCCAGCAGCCCGAGACTAGCGGGGGCCTTCCTAGACGAGCAGTACTTC

V gene: TRBV30
clone size: .
J gene: TRBJ1-2
D gene: TRBD1
CDR3 protein: CAWIRTGVGYTF
CDR3 DNA: TGTGCCTGGATCCGGACAGGGGTTGGCTACACCTTC

V gene: TRBV5-1
clone size: .
J gene: TRBJ2-3
D gene: .
CDR3 protein: CASSILPTGMSDTQYF
CDR3 DNA: TGCGCCAGCAGCATTCTCCCGACAGGAATGTCAGATACGCAGTATTTT

V gene: TRBV4-1
clone size: .
J gene: TRBJ1-2
D gene: .
CDR3 protein: CASSQVGSAYGYTF
CDR3 DNA: TGCGCCAGCAGCCAAGTCGGGAGCGCCTATGGCTACACCTTC

V gene: TRBV28
clone size: .
J gene: TRBJ2-7
D gene: .
CDR3 protein: CASTPSAGGSYEQYF
CDR3 DNA: TGTGCCAGCACTCCTTCCGCTGGGGGGTCCTACGAGCAGTACTTC

V gene: TRBV7-9
clone size: .
J gene: TRBJ2-5
D gene: TRBD1
CDR3 protein: CASSPTPQGALGETQYF
CDR3 DNA: TGTGCCAGCAGCCCTACCCCCCAGGGGGCGCTTGGAGAGACCCAGTACTTC

V gene: TRBV29-1
clone size: .
J gene: TRBJ1-1
D gene: TRBD1
CDR3 protein: CSVEAQGAHTEAFF
CDR3 DNA: TGCAGCGTTGAAGCGCAGGGGGCGCACACTGAAGCTTTCTTT

V gene: TRBV7-9
clone size: .
J gene: TRBJ2-1
D gene: .
CDR3 protein: CASSVTYNEQFF
CDR3 DNA: TGTGCCAGCAGCGTGACCTACAATGAGCAGTTCTTC

V gene: TRBV28
clone size: .
J gene: TRBJ2-6
D gene: .
CDR3 protein: CASSLPWDSGANVLTF
CDR3 DNA: TGTGCCAGCAGTTTACCCTGGGACTCTGGGGCCAACGTCCTGACTTTC

V gene: TRBV15
clone size: .
J gene: TRBJ2-2
D gene: .
CDR3 protein: CATSSREYTGELFF
CDR3 DNA: TGTGCCACCAGCAGTCGGGAGTACACCGGGGAGCTGTTTTTT

V gene: TRBV5-8
clone size: once
J gene: TRBJ1-6
D gene: .
CDR3 protein: CASSFTDSYNSPLHF
CDR3 DNA: TGTGCCAGCAGCTTTACGGACTCCTATAATTCACCCCTCCACTTT

V gene: TRBV4-1
clone size: .
J gene: TRBJ2-3
D gene: .
CDR3 protein: CASSQLSQSYTQYF
CDR3 DNA: TGCGCCAGCAGCCAATTATCCCAGTCTTATACGCAGTATTTT

V gene: TRBV27
clone size: .
J gene: TRBJ2-7
D gene: TRBD1
CDR3 protein: CASSITGGDEQYF
CDR3 DNA: TGTGCCAGCAGCATAACAGGGGGCGACGAGCAGTACTTC

V gene: TRBV10-3
clone size: .
J gene: TRBJ2-1
D gene: TRBD1
CDR3 protein: CAISELGTGTSYNEQFF
CDR3 DNA: TGTGCCATCAGTGAGCTCGGGACAGGGACCTCCTACAATGAGCAGTTCTTC

V gene: TRBV9
clone size: .
J gene: TRBJ2-1
D gene: TRBD1
CDR3 protein: CASSVVTGGNEQFF
CDR3 DNA: TGTGCCAGCAGCGTAGTAACAGGGGGCAATGAGCAGTTCTTC

V gene: TRBV5-8
clone size: .
J gene: TRBJ1-2
D gene: .
CDR3 protein: CASSLRAAGHGYTF
CDR3 DNA: TGTGCCAGCAGCTTGCGTGCGGCGGGGCATGGCTACACCTTC

V gene: TRBV13
clone size: .
J gene: TRBJ2-5
D gene: .
CDR3 protein: CASSSRRAGTETQYF
CDR3 DNA: TGTGCCAGCAGCAGCAGGAGGGCGGGGACGGAGACCCAGTACTTC

V gene: TRBV4-3
clone size: .
J gene: TRBJ1-1
D gene: .
CDR3 protein: CASSHLLNTEAFF
CDR3 DNA: TGCGCCAGCAGCCACCTACTGAACACTGAAGCTTTCTTT

V gene: TRBV6-5
clone size: .
J gene: TRBJ2-2
D gene: .
CDR3 protein: CASSAPQGSGELFF
CDR3 DNA: TGTGCCAGCAGTGCACCGCAGGGGTCCGGGGAGCTGTTTTTT

V gene: TRBV4-1
clone size: .
J gene: TRBJ1-5
D gene: .
CDR3 protein: CASSLPGDSNQPQHF
CDR3 DNA: TGCGCCAGCAGCCTTCCAGGGGATAGCAATCAGCCCCAGCATTTT

V gene: TRBV5-1
clone size: .
J gene: TRBJ1-1
D gene: .
CDR3 protein: CASSLAGEDTEAFF
CDR3 DNA: TGCGCCAGCAGCTTGGCCGGCGAGGACACTGAAGCTTTCTTT

V gene: TRBV10-3
clone size: .
J gene: TRBJ1-2
D gene: .
CDR3 protein: CAISDPPQADGYTF
CDR3 DNA: TGTGCCATCAGTGACCCCCCCCAGGCGGATGGCTACACCTTC

V gene: TRBV27
clone size: .
J gene: TRBJ2-7
D gene: TRBD1
CDR3 protein: CASSSPGTGAYEQYF
CDR3 DNA: TGTGCCAGCAGTTCACCCGGGACAGGGGCCTACGAGCAGTACTTC

V gene: TRBV27
clone size: few
J gene: TRBJ2-7
D gene: TRBD1
CDR3 protein: CASSLLSGQGAYEQYF
CDR3 DNA: TGTGCCAGCAGTTTATTATCCGGACAGGGGGCATACGAGCAGTACTTC

V gene: TRBV7-9
clone size: .
J gene: TRBJ2-2
D gene: .
CDR3 protein: CASSLGGDGELFF
CDR3 DNA: TGTGCCAGCAGCTTAGGGGGAGACGGGGAGCTGTTTTTT

V gene: TRBV13
clone size: .
J gene: TRBJ2-1
D gene: TRBD2
CDR3 protein: CASSTRLAGVSNEQFF
CDR3 DNA: TGTGCCAGCAGCACCCGACTAGCGGGAGTGAGCAATGAGCAGTTCTTC

V gene: TRBV19
clone size: .
J gene: TRBJ1-6
D gene: .
CDR3 protein: CASSTPRRDTINSPLHF
CDR3 DNA: TGTGCCAGTAGTACTCCAAGGCGGGACACAATTAATTCACCCCTCCACTTT

V gene: TRBV6-5
clone size: .
J gene: TRBJ1-2
D gene: TRBD1
CDR3 protein: CASSPGTAGSYGYTF
CDR3 DNA: TGTGCCAGCAGTCCGGGGACAGCAGGCAGCTATGGCTACACCTTC

V gene: TRBV27
clone size: .
J gene: TRBJ1-5
D gene: TRBD1
CDR3 protein: CASSPLGTANQPQHF
CDR3 DNA: TGTGCCAGCAGTCCCCTTGGGACAGCCAATCAGCCCCAGCATTTT

V gene: TRBV5-6
clone size: once
J gene: TRBJ2-5
D gene: .
CDR3 protein: CASSTQATQYF
CDR3 DNA: TGTGCCAGCAGCACCCAGGCGACCCAGTACTTC

V gene: TRBV2
clone size: .
J gene: TRBJ2-3
D gene: .
CDR3 protein: CATPGDNGRTDTQYF
CDR3 DNA: TGTGCCACCCCTGGGGACAACGGTCGCACAGATACGCAGTATTTT

V gene: TRBV2
clone size: .
J gene: TRBJ2-3
D gene: TRBD2
CDR3 protein: CASGLAGLGTDTQYF
CDR3 DNA: TGTGCCAGCGGTCTAGCGGGTCTGGGGACAGATACGCAGTATTTT

V gene: TRBV6-5
clone size: once
J gene: TRBJ2-7
D gene: .
CDR3 protein: CASSYSTPDYEQYF
CDR3 DNA: TGTGCCAGCAGTTACAGTACCCCGGACTACGAGCAGTACTTC

V gene: TRBV9
clone size: .
J gene: TRBJ2-2
D gene: .
CDR3 protein: CASSVGWGSGELFF
CDR3 DNA: TGTGCCAGCAGCGTAGGATGGGGATCCGGGGAGCTGTTTTTT

V gene: TRBV10-2
clone size: .
J gene: TRBJ2-7
D gene: TRBD2
CDR3 protein: CASSKASGVFYEQYF
CDR3 DNA: TGCGCCAGCAGTAAGGCTAGCGGGGTTTTTTACGAGCAGTACTTC

V gene: TRBV11-2
clone size: .
J gene: TRBJ2-5
D gene: .
CDR3 protein: CASSIAGVGETQYF
CDR3 DNA: TGTGCCAGCAGCATCGCCGGGGTCGGAGAGACCCAGTACTTC

V gene: TRBV23-1
clone size: .
J gene: TRBJ1-1
D gene: .
CDR3 protein: CASSILAGHTEAFF
CDR3 DNA: TGCGCCAGCAGTATTCTGGCAGGGCACACTGAAGCTTTCTTT

V gene: TRBV18
clone size: .
J gene: TRBJ1-4
D gene: TRBD1
CDR3 protein: CASSPQFGQGSEKLFF
CDR3 DNA: TGTGCCAGCTCACCACAGTTCGGACAGGGGAGTGAAAAACTGTTTTTT

V gene: TRBV7-9
clone size: .
J gene: TRBJ2-2
D gene: .
CDR3 protein: CASTPLGYINTGELFF
CDR3 DNA: TGTGCCAGCACCCCCCTGGGGTACATAAACACCGGGGAGCTGTTTTTT

V gene: TRBV14
clone size: .
J gene: TRBJ1-1
D gene: TRBD1
CDR3 protein: CASSHLSGQGGTEAFF
CDR3 DNA: TGTGCCAGCAGCCATCTTAGTGGGCAGGGGGGCACTGAAGCTTTCTTT

V gene: TRBV4-1
clone size: once
J gene: TRBJ2-5
D gene: TRBD2
CDR3 protein: CASRHQGEGETQYF
CDR3 DNA: TGCGCCAGCAGACATCAAGGGGAGGGAGAGACCCAGTACTTC

V gene: TRBV2
clone size: .
J gene: TRBJ1-1
D gene: .
CDR3 protein: CASSELAGAEAFF
CDR3 DNA: TGTGCCAGCAGTGAATTGGCGGGGGCTGAAGCTTTCTTT